Below are 23 T cell receptor beta chains sequenced from a single sample in a study of T cell clones after liver transplantation (dated by TCRdb to 2018 to 2020). Library generation was performed with the immunoSEQ multiplex PCR assay. TCRdb limited this immuneACCESS table to in-frame rearrangements with V and J called. A share of clones is missing; checked studies link under half to unresolved V genes, and the rest is unexplained. The sample table records about 120,000 clones; 90% of these occur just once. The top ten clones comprise roughly 0.83% of the sample. Specimen: CD4+ T cells from blood, collected 12 months after liver transplant. The receptors derive from a human patient who received a liver transplant. The graft donor may be the source of some T cells after a transplant.

This clone occurred once. The gene calls are TRBV19 and TRBJ1-2; D not certain. V was pared by 7 bases and J by 0 bases, with 9 bases between. Germline V CDR1 and CDR2: LNHDA, SQIVND (reference sequence). The CDR3 totals 13 residues. CDR3 region: CASKASANYGYTF. The CDR3 DNA reads as TGTGCCAGTAAAGCGTCGGCTAACTATGGCTACACCTTC.

This clone has only one observation. The CDR3 nucleotides read TGTGCCAGTAGTACCGGACCAGACAATGAGCAGTTCTTC. This codes for CASSTGPDNEQFF. The rearrangement links TRBV19 to TRBJ2-1, with no clear D. The CDR3 covers 13 residues. Germline-derived CDR1 and CDR2 are LNHDA and SQIVND (reference sequence). Trimming pared 4 bases from V and 5 bases from J, leaving 9 bases between.

The genes are TRBV18 and TRBJ2-5; 13 bases align to TRBD2. V lost 3 bases to trimming and J lost 2 bases; unmatched junction nucleotides: 3. Germline CDR1 and CDR2: KGHSH and LQKENI. This CDR3 contains 16 residues. The CDR3 reads CASSPPGLAGQETQYF. CDR3 bases: TGTGCCAGCTCACCGCCGGGACTAGCGGGGCAAGAGACCCAGTACTTC.

V usage is TRBV7-3 and J usage is TRBJ2-7; possible D gene TRBD2, 6 bases. Germline lookup yields CDR1 SGHTA and CDR2 FQGTGA. The CDR3 runs 15 residues. V lost 1 base and J lost 2, with 12 bases in between. CDR3 DNA sequence: TGTGCCAGCAGCTTAAAAGGCGGGGAGGCCTACGAGCAGTACTTC. Translated, it gives CASSLKGGEAYEQYF.

The chain couples TRBV19 to TRBJ1-1, with D hard to call. The V and J ends lost 7 bases and 3 bases respectively, with 6 bases between them. CDR1 is LNHDA, CDR2 SQIVND, per germline (reference sequence). The CDR3 runs to 11 residues. CDR3: CASIGYTEAFF. CDR3 DNA sequence: TGTGCCAGTATTGGGTACACTGAAGCTTTCTTT.

J is TRBJ2-5 and V is TRBV27, with no clear D. Germline V gives CDR1 MNHEY, CDR2 SMNVEV (reference sequence). Trimming removed 5 bases from V and 0 bases from J, with 10 bases in between. The CDR3 is made up of 14 amino acids. The CDR3 DNA sequence: TGTGCCAGCAGTCATACAGAGTACCAAGAGACCCAGTACTTC. Its translation: CASSHTEYQETQYF.

The V and J genes are TRBV19 and TRBJ2-2, with D possibly being TRBD2 (5 bases). With 2 bases removed from V and 5 bases from J, the gap between germline ends came to 15 bases. From germline, CDR1 is LNHDA and CDR2 SQIVND (reference sequence). CDR3 size: 16 residues. The CDR3 reads CASSILPIGRTGELFF. The DNA for the CDR3 is TGTGCCAGTAGTATATTACCTATTGGGAGAACCGGGGAGCTGTTTTTT.

Only one count was recorded for this clone. The chain combines TRBV2 with TRBJ2-6, with 10 bases aligning to TRBD1. The junction had 5 bases not matched to a gene; V was cut back by 9 bases and J by 3 bases. The CDR3 is 15 residues long. CDR1 is SNHLY and CDR2 is FYNNEI in the germline V gene. The chain's CDR3 is CASGQGEHGANVLTF. CDR3 nucleotides: TGTGCCAGTGGACAGGGGGAACATGGGGCCAACGTCCTGACTTTC.

V is TRBV1 and J is TRBJ2-7; TRBD2 is the table's D call, not checked against the DNA. TRBV1 is a pseudogene segment. This CDR3 contains 18 residues. In DNA, the CDR3 is TGCACCAGCAGCCAGGCAGGAACGGGACTAGTGGGCTCCTACGAGCAGTACTTC. This gives the protein CTSSQAGTGLVGSYEQYF.

The chain carries TRBV15 and TRBJ2-4; D unclear. The CDR3 loop spans 18 amino acids. CDR1 is LNHNV, CDR2 YYDKDF, per germline (reference sequence). With 0 bases removed from V and 0 bases from J, the gap between germline ends came to 15 bases. CDR3 coding DNA: TGTGCCACCAGCAGAGATTCGAGCAGACCTCTAGCCAAAAACATTCAGTACTTC. This encodes CATSRDSSRPLAKNIQYF.

The CDR3 loop is CASSPTPGTANTDTQYF. CDR3 nucleotide sequence: TGCGCCAGCAGCCCTACCCCCGGGACTGCCAACACAGATACGCAGTATTTT. The chain couples TRBV5-1 to TRBJ2-3; TRBD2 is a possible D gene (6 bases). Germline V gene data show CDR1 as SGHRS and CDR2 as YFSETQ. The V gene lost 4 bases and the J gene lost 2 bases, with 20 bases spanning the gap. The CDR3 loop spans 17 amino acids. The variable domain in full, completed from reference TRBV5-1 and TRBJ2-3, reads KAGVTQTPRYLIKTRGQQVTLSCSPISGHRSVSWYQQTPGQGLQFLFEYFSETQRNKGNFPGRFSGRQFSNSRSEMNVSTLELGDSALYLCASSPTPGTANTDTQYFGPGTRLTVL.

The V call is TRBV19, the J call TRBJ1-1; D is ambiguous. Trimming removed 3 bases from V and 6 bases from J, with 8 bases in between. The CDR3 spans 12 residues. Germline loops: CDR1 LNHDA, CDR2 SQIVND (reference sequence). The CDR3 sequence: CASSMLDAEAFF. The CDR3 nucleotides read TGTGCCAGTAGTATGTTAGACGCTGAAGCTTTCTTT.

This sequence joins TRBV11-3 and TRBJ2-2; 10 nucleotides line up with TRBD2. V gave up 8 bases and J gave up 3 bases; unmatched junction bases: 12. Germline assignment: CDR1 SGHNT and CDR2 YENEEA. The CDR3 runs to 17 residues. For the CDR3, the DNA is TGTGCCAGCTCCCTCGCCGGGAGCGGGAGGGACACCGGGGAGCTGTTTTTT. Protein product: CASSLAGSGRDTGELFF.

This chain joins TRBV7-2 and TRBJ2-4; possibly TRBD2 for D (6 bases). CDR3 length equals 15 residues. Trimming removed 2 bases at V and 4 bases at J, with 12 bases between. Germline V gives CDR1 SGHTA, CDR2 FQGNSA. As DNA, the CDR3 is TGTGCCAGCAGCTTAACGGGAGTTTGGAAAAACATTCAGTACTTC. Amino acid sequence: CASSLTGVWKNIQYF.

V gene TRBV10-3 combines with J gene TRBJ1-4; 8 bases agree with TRBD1. CDR3 size: 15 residues. V lost 6 bases, J lost 5 bases, and 8 bases stayed unmatched. CDR1 ENHRY and CDR2 SYGVKD come from the germline V gene. CDR3 sequence reads: CAISKGQGLNEKLFF. Here the CDR3 DNA reads TGTGCCATCAGCAAAGGACAGGGATTGAATGAAAAACTGTTTTTT.

The J gene is TRBJ2-5, the V gene TRBV25-1, with TRBD2 identical over 11 bases. CDR1 and CDR2 from the germline V gene are MGHDK and SYGVNS. CDR3 length equals 15 residues. V lost 1 base and J lost 4; bases outside the gene matches: 2. This CDR3 reads CASSESTSGRETQYF. The CDR3 coding sequence is TGTGCCAGCAGTGAATCAACTAGCGGGAGAGAGACCCAGTACTTC.

This clone came up once. V and J are TRBV20-1 and TRBJ1-2; D possibly corresponds to TRBD1 (5 bases). The length of the CDR3 is 11 residues. Trimming stripped 3 bases from V and 8 bases from J, with 10 bases between. CDR1 is DFQATT, CDR2 SNEGSKA, per germline (reference sequence). CDR3 DNA sequence: TGCAGTGCTAGTCTACAGGTCGGCTACACCTTC. Residues: CSASLQVGYTF.

V and J are TRBV2 and TRBJ2-5, with 8 bases that match TRBD2. V dropped 6 bases and J dropped 4; count of bases not matched to a gene: 1. The CDR3 covers 12 residues. Germline CDR1 reads SNHLY; CDR2 reads FYNNEI. The CDR3 nucleotides read TGTGCCAGCAGGCGGGAGGCAGAGACCCAGTACTTC. Translation gives CASRREAETQYF.

The V call is TRBV29-1, the J call TRBJ2-5; TRBD1 matches at 7 bases. Germline V gene lookup returns CDR1 SQVTM and CDR2 ANQGSEA. V shed 0 bases, J shed 4 bases, and the junction held 11 bases outside the gene matches. The CDR3 contains 16 residues. DNA of the CDR3: TGCAGCGTTGAAGAGGGGTCAGGGGGAGTTGGAGAGACCCAGTACTTC. Its protein is CSVEEGSGGVGETQYF.

The chain links TRBV5-6 to TRBJ2-2, with 9 bases matching TRBD1. CDR1 SGHDT and CDR2 YYEEEE come from the germline V gene. This CDR3 comprises 16 residues. The V segment lost 4 bases and the J segment 3 bases; nucleotides outside the gene matches: 7. As DNA, the CDR3 is TGTGCCAGCAGCCCGAAGGACAGGGGACACACCGGGGAGCTGTTTTTT. It translates to CASSPKDRGHTGELFF.

The rearrangement uses TRBV11-2 and TRBJ2-5; no clear D gene. The V gene's germline CDR1 is SGHAT and CDR2 FQNNGV. Trimming pared 5 bases from V and 4 bases from J, leaving 20 bases between. The CDR3 extends over 16 amino acids. DNA of the CDR3: TGTGCCAGCAGCCTCTCCGGGCTCTCCTCGCGAGAGACCCAGTACTTC. Amino acids: CASSLSGLSSRETQYF. The full variable domain, completed using reference TRBV11-2 and TRBJ2-5, is EAGVAQSPRYKIIEKRQSVAFWCNPISGHATLYWYQQILGQGPKLLIQFQNNGVVDDSQLPKDRFSAERLKGVDSTLKIQPAKLEDSAVYLCASSLSGLSSRETQYFGPGTRLLVL.

V gene TRBV19 combines with J gene TRBJ2-3; the D is unclear. The CDR3 runs to 12 residues. Germline CDR1 LNHDA, CDR2 SQIVND (reference sequence). Trimming left V 9 bases short and J 0 bases short, with 7 bases between. CDR3: CASMDSTDTQYF. The CDR3 DNA sequence: TGTGCCAGCATGGACAGCACAGATACGCAGTATTTT. The full variable domain, completed using reference TRBV19 and TRBJ2-3, is DGGITQSPKYLFRKEGQNVTLSCEQNLNHDAMYWYRQDPGQGLRLIYYSQIVNDFQKGDIAEGYSVSREKKESFPLTVTSAQKNPTAFYLCASMDSTDTQYFGPGTRLTVL.

This rearrangement joins TRBV13 to TRBJ2-5; D could derive from TRBD1 or TRBD2 (5 bases each). Trimming stripped 4 bases from V and 3 bases from J, with 15 bases between. The germline V gene encodes CDR1 PRHDT and CDR2 FYEKMQ (reference sequence). The CDR3 spans 15 residues. CDR3 in amino acids: CASSSRLAREETQYF. CDR3 nucleotides: TGTGCCAGCAGCTCAAGGCTAGCCAGGGAAGAGACCCAGTACTTC.